Listed below are T cell receptor beta chains from one sample, sequenced in a study of follicular helper T cells after annual influenza vaccination. Method: immunoSEQ multiplex PCR; TCRdb's copy keeps in-frame clones and lacks some. The table has several thousand clones, approximately 78% seen once. The source material was CXCR5- memory CD4+ T cells sorted from blood, sampled on the day of influenza vaccination. These receptors were obtained from an adult who received the influenza vaccine. The conserved cysteine and the conserved F or W are not part of the CDR3 here.

V	J	CDR3
TRBV6-6	TRBJ1-2	ASSYSIYGYT
TRBV6-4	TRBJ2-3	ASSRGGEDTQY
TRBV5-8	TRBJ2-5	ASRRGGLETQY
TRBV27	TRBJ2-3	ASSFLDTQY
TRBV7-2	TRBJ1-1	ASSLRQGRITEAF
TRBV29-1	TRBJ2-7	SVDRQGAREQY
TRBV5-1	TRBJ2-7	ASETSGGAGEQY
TRBV7-2	TRBJ1-5	ASSLAGRPWRDQPQH
TRBV9	TRBJ1-6	ASSVGRGRSPLH
TRBV28	TRBJ2-7	ASSLGQGGEQY
TRBV7-2	-	ASSLLGGGSYEQY
TRBV27	TRBJ2-4	ASSLGGVKNIQY
TRBV25-1	TRBJ1-2	ASSVALGGYT
TRBV9	TRBJ1-6	ASSDPQGSLSSPLH
TRBV4-1	TRBJ1-5	ASSQYRDQPQH
TRBV27	TRBJ2-2	ASSSPGGYTNTGELF
TRBV6-5	TRBJ2-7	ASSYSAGGSYEQY
TRBV21-1	TRBJ2-2	ASSFRVATQGLTGELF
TRBV4-2	TRBJ2-2	ASSQAGLAVRELF
TRBV7-2	TRBJ2-7	ASSLRSLDRSNEQY
TRBV6-5	TRBJ1-6	ASSYSLTGENSPLH
TRBV20-1	TRBJ1-2	SAAANYGYT
TRBV7-8	TRBJ2-3	ASSARYDTQY
TRBV9	TRBJ2-3	ASSVGAGNTDTQY
TRBV6-6	TRBJ1-4	ASSYFRTGGNEKLF
TRBV7-8	TRBJ2-7	ASSLVGLEDYEQY
TRBV18	TRBJ2-5	ASHNPTSRETQY
TRBV4-3	TRBJ2-7	ASSQETGPGAYEQY
TRBV18	TRBJ1-5	ASSPGTGDQPQH
TRBV5-1	TRBJ2-2	ASSPTLGTGELF
TRBV10-3	TRBJ2-6	AISVLICRYKSRANVLT
TRBV6-6	TRBJ1-2	ASRLQGGDYGYT
TRBV4-3	TRBJ1-2	ASSQEGYNYGYT
TRBV11-2	TRBJ2-1	ASSVDTGRNEQF
TRBV7-9	TRBJ2-7	ASSLAVAGDSEQY
TRBV19	TRBJ1-2	ASRGNQGAYGYT
TRBV29-1	TRBJ2-3	SVAGTGTDTQY
TRBV19	TRBJ1-1	ASSYSGDSLNTEAF
TRBV7-2	TRBJ2-2	ASSFSGGAGELF
TRBV5-1	TRBJ2-1	ASSLASGGQNEQF
TRBV7-2	TRBJ2-2	ASSSTGTAITGELF
TRBV4-1	TRBJ2-5	ASSQDRFSAGGQETQY
TRBV21-1	TRBJ2-7	ASSKRPQSSYEQY
TRBV4-3	TRBJ1-3	ASSQAGSGNTIY
TRBV11-1	TRBJ1-2	ASSPGPPFRDGYT
TRBV5-1	TRBJ1-2	ASTPGQGYGYT
TRBV11-3	TRBJ2-5	ASSIRTSGGIQETQY
TRBV5-1	TRBJ1-3	ASSLSSGNTIY
TRBV4-1	TRBJ1-5	ASSQLTANQPQH
TRBV7-9	TRBJ2-5	ASSPTVDGETQY
TRBV19	TRBJ1-1	ASSIRDRVNTEAF
TRBV15	TRBJ2-6	ATSRAARGTGANVLT
TRBV6-6	TRBJ2-5	ASSPEGGGETQY
TRBV5-1	TRBJ2-3	ASSLVGGFTDTQY
TRBV19	TRBJ1-2	ASSTGNNYGYT
TRBV7-2	TRBJ1-1	ASSWGQQNTEAF
TRBV7-2	TRBJ1-2	ASRTGTDIYGYT